This T cell receptor (beta chain) was identified in a study of lymphopenia after photon versus proton radiotherapy. Study findings and constraints: In patients who died, overall survival fell as post-nadir TCR diversity dropped more. After lymphocyte nadir, photon-treated repertoires showed oligoclonal expansion, especially CD8+ Temra.

The CDR3 consists of 14 residues. In germline, CDR1 is SNHLY, CDR2 FYNNEI. V lost 6 bases to trimming and J lost 7 bases, with 15 bases between them. This clone turned up a few times. Its specificity is unknown. Profiling relied on immunoSEQ multiplex PCR, and the TCRdb table lists in-frame clones only, not all of them. This table has tens of thousands of clones, roughly 93% appearing once. The V and J genes are TRBV2 and TRBJ2-2; weak D call: TRBD2 (5 bases). This clonotype was obtained from a woman in her 70s with pancreatic cancer. Sequenced here: peripheral blood, sampled from a patient treated with photon-based radiotherapy. CDR3 bases: TGTGCCAGCAGCGGAACTAGTCGAGGCGGGGAGCTGTTTTTT. It yields the protein CASSGTSRGGELFF.